The clone carrying this TCR beta chain was recorded once. Adults between about 18 and 95 years of age took part from 24 US areas. Cohort 3 recovery required two negative PCRs, clearance, or symptom resolution. In the study's own analysis: Estimation of nucleated cell counts was performed using reference gene primer amplification. Sequenced by immunoSEQ multiplex PCR; TCRdb stores in-frame clones only, minus some. That table furnishes V, J and clone size, whereas the DNA furnished D and trimming. This table holds around 140,000 clones, roughly 75% found once. This CDR3 contains 24 residues. V shed 3 bases, J shed 3 bases, and the junction held 31 bases outside the gene matches. The data were obtained in a study of blood T cell repertoires in COVID-19.

The receptor was isolated from a woman between 50 and 59 years old who had recovered from COVID-19. The specimen was PBMCs or T cells enriched from blood (not recorded which). The chain employs TRBV23-1 and TRBJ2-7, with 11 bases identical to TRBD2. TRBV23-1 is treated as an ORF (open reading frame) with a function not yet certain. CDR3 sequence (DNA): TGCGCCAGCAGTCAGCCCGATGGCAGGGGGCATGTAACTAGCGGGGGACCACAAAACTACGAGCAGTACGTC. Translated: CASSQPDGRGHVTSGGPQNYEQYV.